This passage covers 9 T cell receptor beta chains from one sample sequenced in a study of T cells in Graves' hyperthyroidism and ophthalmopathy. The CDR3 regions of TCR beta were amplified from RNA transcripts. The TCR CDR3 first-round RT-PCR relied on the HTBI primer set. TCRdb redid the calling of the multiplex PCR reads with MiXCR, one entry per CDR3 protein. The sample includes around 300,000 distinct CDR3 sequences, roughly 13% of them seen just once. The sample taken for sequencing was blood. Receptor source: a woman aged 40-49 years with Graves' hyperthyroidism.

Notes on this clonotype: A much larger clone differs by one base, so this may be a read error. Here the CDR3 DNA reads TGTGCCAGCAGTGAGTCTCTTGGCAAGAGCAATTCACCCCTCCACTTT. As protein: CASSESLGKSNSPLHF. This chain links TRBV6-1 with TRBJ1-6; D ambiguous. The CDR3 is 16 residues long. Trimming cost V 3 bases and J 7 bases, with 16 bases left between them. Per germline, CDR1 MNHNS and CDR2 SASEGT.

This clonotype was seen at least ten times. The J gene is TRBJ2-5, the V gene TRBV11-2; D unclear. With 0 bases removed from V and 1 base from J, the gap between germline ends came to 6 bases. This CDR3 has 14 residues. CDR1 is SGHAT and CDR2 is FQNNGV in the germline V gene. The CDR3 DNA is TGTGCCAGCAGCTTAGATCACAGCCAAGAGACCCAGTACTTC. It specifies CASSLDHSQETQYF.

This clonotype was seen repeatedly, ten times or more. V gene TRBV5-5 combines with J gene TRBJ1-1; D possibly corresponds to TRBD1 (5 bases). The V end was cut by 4 bases, the J end by 0 bases, with 13 bases between. Germline V gene lookup returns CDR1 SGHKS and CDR2 YYEKEE (reference sequence). The CDR3 contains 15 residues. The CDR3 loop reads CASSPLRTLNTEAFF. DNA for the CDR3: TGTGCCAGCAGCCCGTTACGGACATTGAACACTGAAGCTTTCTTT.

This clonotype was observed at least ten times. The rearrangement links TRBV5-1 to TRBJ1-5; D perhaps matches TRBD1 (5 bases). V gave up 3 bases and J gave up 5 bases, with 12 bases separating them. CDR3 length: 14 residues. Germline V gene data show CDR1 as SGHRS and CDR2 as YFSETQ. CDR3 sequence: CASSWDGSDQPQHF. As DNA, the CDR3 is TGCGCCAGCAGCTGGGACGGTTCGGATCAGCCCCAGCATTTT.

This clonotype was detected many times. The chain joins TRBV4-2 to TRBJ1-6; D unresolved. The CDR3 runs 14 residues. V lost 2 bases and J 11 bases, leaving 13 bases between the germline ends. Germline CDR1 reads LGHNA; CDR2 reads YNFKEQ. The DNA for the CDR3 is TGTGCCAGCAGCCAACTTTCTGTTGAAACACCCCTCCACTTT. Translation: CASSQLSVETPLHF.

In its sample, this clonotype was seen many times. V usage is TRBV12-3 or TRBV12-4 and J usage is TRBJ1-4; the D gene is possibly TRBD1 (5 bases). Trimming removed 3 bases from V and 0 bases from J, with 14 bases in between. This CDR3 has 17 amino acids. Here the CDR3 reads CASSFGSGSATNEKLFF. The CDR3 region has the DNA TGTGCCAGCAGTTTCGGATCAGGGAGTGCAACTAATGAAAAACTGTTTTTT.

In its sample, this clonotype was seen many times. This chain links TRBV3-1 with TRBJ1-1, with D perhaps TRBD1 (6 bases). From germline, CDR1 is LGHDT and CDR2 YNNKEL (reference sequence). This CDR3 has 14 amino acids. V lost 1 base, J lost 6 bases, and 12 bases lay in between. The CDR3 DNA follows: TGTGCCAGCAGCCAAGCGCAGGGGTACGCTGAAGCTTTCTTT. Protein: CASSQAQGYAEAFF.

This clonotype was found many times. The rearrangement uses TRBV5-5 and TRBJ2-3; no reliable D call. Germline CDR1 is SGHKS and CDR2 is YYEKEE (reference sequence). Between the trimmed V and J ends, which lost 4 bases and 6 bases, there was a span of 15 bases. CDR3 length: 14 amino acids. The CDR3 DNA follows: TGTGCCAGCAGCCTCGCGCCCGCGGTGGATACGCAGTATTTT. It yields the protein CASSLAPAVDTQYF.

This clonotype was counted between two and nine times. The gene calls are TRBV18 and TRBJ2-3; D might be TRBD2 (5 bases). Trimming removed 2 bases from V and 0 bases from J, with 9 bases in between. The CDR3 loop spans 15 amino acids. Germline values: CDR1 KGHSH, CDR2 LQKENI. The chain's CDR3 is CASSPIAGSTDTQYF. The CDR3 DNA is TGTGCCAGCTCACCAATTGCGGGTAGCACAGATACGCAGTATTTT.